Shown below are 24 T cell receptor beta chains from a single sample sequenced in a study of human T cells and chemical hapten exposure. From the RACE reads, TCRdb called clonotypes with MiXCR, one entry per CDR3 protein. Of approximately 97,000 distinct CDR3 sequences in the sample, 27% were seen once. Regarding time point: patch test 3, about 24 weeks after DPC sensitization. As to treatment: therapeutic diphenylcyclopropenone sensitization with weekly scalp DPC. The sequences come from whole blood, collected in connection with sensitization to the hapten diphenylcyclopropenone (DPC). The receptors here all came from a man in his forties or fifties with alopecia areata. Some clones in this sample may be carry-over from other donors' samples.

Comments on this clonotype: Relative to the germline gene, one junction end is altered; a read error may explain this. The chain joins TRBV5-6 to TRBJ2-7, with D maybe TRBD1 (5 bases). This CDR3 comprises 16 residues. The germline CDR1 and CDR2 sequences are SGHDT and YYEEEE. The DNA of the CDR3 is TGTGCCAGCAGTTTGGAACCGCAGGGCACGTTCTCCGAGCAGTACTTC. Protein product: CASSLEPQGTFSEQYF.

Sample share makes this clonotype medium-sized. Its ends do not fully match the called genes, so a read error is possible. The chain joins TRBV6-5 to TRBJ1-2; the D is unclear. Germline assignment: CDR1 MNHEY and CDR2 SVGAGI. This CDR3 is built from 18 residues. The CDR3 spells CASSDWMVHGENNYGDTF. The CDR3 region has the DNA TGTGCCAGCAGTGACTGGATGGTTCACGGGGAAAATAACTATGGCGACACCTTC.

This chain links TRBV27 with TRBJ1-5; D ambiguous. Looked up from germline, CDR1 is MNHEY and CDR2 is SMNVEV (reference sequence). This CDR3 comprises 15 residues. V was trimmed by 4 bases and J by 0 bases, leaving 10 bases between them. The CDR3 loop reads CASSCVSYSNQPQHF. The CDR3 nucleotides read TGTGCCAGCAGTTGTGTGTCTTATAGCAATCAGCCCCAGCATTTT.

A few counts support this clonotype. The DNA for the CDR3 is TGTGCCAGCAGTTCCTCGGGGGCGGGCTCCTACAATGAGCAGTTCTTC. Amino acids: CASSSSGAGSYNEQFF. The chain recombines TRBV6-4 with TRBJ2-1, with D perhaps given as TRBD1 or TRBD2 (6 bases each). The CDR3 consists of 16 residues. CDR1 and CDR2 (germline): MRHNA, SNTAGT. Trimming cost V 5 bases and J 0 bases, with 14 bases left between them.

The chain uses TRBV28 and TRBJ2-7, with 9 bases matching TRBD2. With V trimmed by 3 bases and J by 7 bases, 10 bases remained unmatched. The germline V gene encodes CDR1 MDHEN and CDR2 SYDVKM. CDR3 length: 15 amino acids. The CDR3 DNA is TGTGCCAGCAGTTTGTTCAGACAGACTAGCGGAGAGCAGTACTTC. It specifies CASSLFRQTSGEQYF.

This clonotype showed up just a few times. The chain combines TRBV12-3 or TRBV12-4 with TRBJ2-2, with D hard to call. CDR3 length: 15 residues. V lost 3 bases and J lost 0, with 8 bases in between. The CDR3, as DNA: TGTGCCAGCAGTTTCTACGCTGCGAACACCGGGGAGCTGTTTTTT. Translation: CASSFYAANTGELFF.

This clonotype was seen repeatedly, ten times or more. J is TRBJ1-5 and V is TRBV16; the D is unclear. Trimming pared 5 bases from V and 2 bases from J, leaving 7 bases between. This CDR3 comprises 13 residues. Germline CDR1 and CDR2: KGHSY and FQNENV. The CDR3 loop reads CASSFAGNQPQHF. The CDR3 DNA reads TGTGCCAGCAGCTTTGCAGGCAATCAGCCCCAGCATTTT.

The chain recombines TRBV5-4 with TRBJ2-6; D may correspond to TRBD1 or TRBD2 (5 bases each). Germline CDR1 is SGHNT and CDR2 is YYREEE (reference sequence). CDR3 length: 16 amino acids. Trimming cost V 4 bases and J 1 base, with 12 bases left between them. CDR3 coding DNA: TGTGCCAGCAGCAAGGAGGACATTTCTGGGGCCAACGTCCTGACTTTC. Translating gives CASSKEDISGANVLTF.

V gene TRBV18 combines with J gene TRBJ2-7; the D gene is possibly TRBD2 (5 bases). Trimming cost V 3 bases and J 4 bases, with 13 bases left between them. CDR1 is KGHSH and CDR2 is LQKENI in the germline V gene. The CDR3 consists of 14 residues. The CDR3 protein is CASSPGGPKYEQYF. The CDR3, as DNA: TGTGCCAGCTCACCGGGCGGGCCCAAGTACGAGCAGTACTTC.

The genes are TRBV28 and TRBJ2-6; a possible D gene is TRBD2 (6 bases). Germline assignment: CDR1 MDHEN and CDR2 SYDVKM. The CDR3 totals 15 residues. The V end was cut by 5 bases, the J end by 3 bases, with 11 bases between. CDR3 bases: TGTGCCAGCAGTCAGGGAGGAGGTGGGGCCAACGTCCTGACTTTC. Encoded protein: CASSQGGGGANVLTF.

The chain couples TRBV27 to TRBJ1-2; D might be TRBD1 (6 bases). CDR1 and CDR2 (germline): MNHEY, SMNVEV (reference sequence). This CDR3 is built from 12 residues. Between the trimmed V and J ends, which lost 4 bases and 7 bases, there was a span of 10 bases. CDR3 protein: CASSSQGGGYTF. The CDR3 DNA follows: TGTGCCAGCAGTTCACAGGGAGGTGGCTACACCTTC.

This clonotype was detected only a few times. V is TRBV6-2 or TRBV6-3 and J is TRBJ2-7, with 7 bases lining up with TRBD1. The ends lost 2 bases at V and 2 bases at J; junction bases unmatched: 9. CDR1 is MNHEY and CDR2 is SVGEGT in the germline V gene. The CDR3 has 16 amino acids. The CDR3 DNA is TGTGCCAGCAGTTACACGCCCGGGACAGCGGCCTACGAGCAGTACTTC. It translates to CASSYTPGTAAYEQYF.

The rearrangement joins TRBV4-3 to TRBJ2-3; 9 bases are shared with TRBD2. The CDR3 consists of 16 residues. The germline V gene has CDR1 LGHNA and CDR2 YSLEER. After removal of 1 base from V and 4 bases from J, the junction contained 6 bases not matched to a gene. The CDR3 loop is CASSQVAGGPPDTQYF. CDR3 sequence (DNA): TGCGCCAGCAGCCAAGTCGCGGGAGGGCCCCCAGATACGCAGTATTTT.

V usage is TRBV18 and J usage is TRBJ2-7, with 7 bases fitting TRBD1. This CDR3 is built from 13 residues. J gave up 4 bases and V 4 bases, and 4 bases lay outside the gene matches. Germline CDR1 KGHSH, CDR2 LQKENI. CDR3 residues: CASSRGTEYEQYF. CDR3 in DNA: TGTGCCAGCTCACGAGGGACAGAATACGAGCAGTACTTC.

Only one count was recorded for this clonotype. J is TRBJ2-2 and V is TRBV11-2; D is perhaps TRBD1 or TRBD2 (5 bases each). The CDR3 contains 18 residues. Trimming shortened V by 5 bases and J by 0 bases, and 19 bases separated the two germline ends. Per germline, CDR1 SGHAT and CDR2 FQNNGV. In DNA, the CDR3 is TGTGCCAGCAGCCCACGGCCCGGGACGCCAGCGAACACCGGGGAGCTGTTTTTT. Encoded protein: CASSPRPGTPANTGELFF.

A few counts support this clonotype. V is TRBV6-5 and J is TRBJ2-4; TRBD1 agrees at 9 bases. The CDR3 is made up of 18 amino acids. Trimming cost V 6 bases and J 0 bases; bases outside gene matches: 12. Germline V gives CDR1 MNHEY, CDR2 SVGAGI. The CDR3 here is CASSRAPQGAGAKNIQYF. DNA of the CDR3: TGTGCCAGCAGCCGAGCCCCACAGGGGGCGGGAGCCAAAAACATTCAGTACTTC.

The chain uses TRBV2 and TRBJ1-1; the D gene is possibly TRBD1 (6 bases). Per the germline V gene, CDR1 is SNHLY and CDR2 is FYNNEI. The ends were cut back, 6 bases at V and 4 bases at J, with 12 bases in the middle. The CDR3 is 13 residues long. In nucleotides, the CDR3 is TGTGCCAGCAGAATCCAGGGGAGCACTGAAGCTTTCTTT. The encoded protein is CASRIQGSTEAFF.

The chain couples TRBV18 to TRBJ1-5; D is uncertain. Germline loops: CDR1 KGHSH, CDR2 LQKENI. The CDR3 length is 14 residues. The V and J ends lost 1 base and 7 bases respectively, with 11 bases between them. CDR3 in amino acids: CASSPRGLGQPQHF. CDR3 DNA sequence: TGTGCCAGCTCACCACGGGGATTGGGGCAGCCCCAGCATTTT.

This clonotype has more than one count but fewer than ten. This chain joins TRBV29-1 and TRBJ2-7, with TRBD1 matching over 9 bases. V shed 5 bases, J shed 2 bases, and the junction held 4 bases outside the gene matches. This CDR3 comprises 13 residues. Germline CDR1 and CDR2: SQVTM and ANQGSEA. The CDR3 DNA is TGCAGCGTTCCGGGACAGGGAGCCTACGAGCAGTACTTC. Protein product: CSVPGQGAYEQYF.

The rearrangement uses TRBV6-5 and TRBJ2-5; D call uncertain. The CDR3 consists of 15 residues. The germline CDR1 and CDR2 sequences are MNHEY and SVGAGI. With 0 bases removed from V and 1 base from J, the gap between germline ends came to 9 bases. CDR3 amino acids: CASSYSFWRQETQYF. CDR3 nucleotide sequence: TGTGCCAGCAGTTACTCGTTTTGGCGCCAAGAGACCCAGTACTTC.

V usage is TRBV12-3 or TRBV12-4 and J usage is TRBJ2-1; D may be TRBD2 (7 bases). V was shortened by 3 bases and J by 6 bases, with 15 bases between the two germline ends. The CDR3 is 15 residues long. CDR3 sequence reads: CASSFRTRGSNEQFF. In DNA form, the CDR3 reads TGTGCCAGCAGTTTCAGGACTAGGGGGAGCAATGAGCAGTTCTTC.

This clonotype was detected only a few times. V and J are TRBV5-1 and TRBJ2-7, with 7 bases fitting TRBD2. The length of the CDR3 is 13 residues. Germline V gene sequence: CDR1 SGHRS, CDR2 YFSETQ. The J segment lost 4 bases and the V segment lost 4 bases, leaving 5 bases of the junction unmatched. The CDR3 region has the DNA TGCGCCAGCAGCCAAGGGGAGGGGTACGAGCAGTACTTC. Its protein is CASSQGEGYEQYF.

This chain links TRBV7-9 with TRBJ2-1; D gene ambiguous. The CDR3 totals 11 residues. Looked up from germline, CDR1 is SEHNR and CDR2 is FQNEAQ (reference sequence). The germline V and J ends were trimmed by 3 bases and 8 bases, with 5 bases remaining between them. CDR3 sequence reads: CASSLLDEQFF. CDR3 nucleotide sequence: TGTGCCAGCAGCTTGTTGGATGAGCAGTTCTTC.

There are a few counts of this clonotype. The chain employs TRBV24-1 and TRBJ2-1, with 8 bases fitting TRBD2. Germline V gives CDR1 KGHDR, CDR2 SFDVKD. The CDR3 loop spans 14 amino acids. The V segment lost 4 bases and the J segment 8 bases; nucleotides outside the gene matches: 6. CDR3 region: CATSDSGLGDEQFF. CDR3 bases: TGTGCCACCAGTGACTCGGGACTAGGGGATGAGCAGTTCTTC.